This T cell receptor (beta chain) was sequenced in a study of blood T cell repertoires in COVID-19. Study details: The United States, Italy and Spain provided the acute and convalescent COVID-19 samples.

The method was immunoSEQ multiplex PCR; TCRdb's version includes in-frame clones alone and lacks a portion of them. The sample yields 65,000 to 90,000 clones, around 88% seen once. The germline CDR1 and CDR2 sequences are KGHSH and LQKENI. V was trimmed by 0 bases and J by 4 bases, leaving 9 bases between them. The CDR3 spans 14 residues. The chain is built from TRBV18 and TRBJ2-5, with a tentative D call TRBD1 (5 bases). This clonotype was obtained from a man younger than 40 with acute or convalescent COVID-19. Sequenced: peripheral blood. The CDR3 region has the DNA TGTGCCAGCTCACCACCTGGGCAGGGAGAGACCCAGTACTTC. This translates into CASSPPGQGETQYF.